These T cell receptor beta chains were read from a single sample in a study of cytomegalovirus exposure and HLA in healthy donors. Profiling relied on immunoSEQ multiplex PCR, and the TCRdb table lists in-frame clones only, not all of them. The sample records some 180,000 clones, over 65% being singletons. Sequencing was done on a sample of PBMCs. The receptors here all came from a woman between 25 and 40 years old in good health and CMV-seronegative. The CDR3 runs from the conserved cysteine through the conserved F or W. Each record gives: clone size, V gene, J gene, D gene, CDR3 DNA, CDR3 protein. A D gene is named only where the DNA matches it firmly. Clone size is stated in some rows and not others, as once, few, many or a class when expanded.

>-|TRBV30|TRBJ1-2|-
TGTGCCTGGAGTTTACTAGATTGGAATGGCTACACCTTC
CAWSLLDWNGYTF
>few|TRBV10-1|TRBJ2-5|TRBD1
TGCGCCAGCAGCCGGGACAGGGGTCGCCAAGAGACCCAGTACTTC
CASSRDRGRQETQYF
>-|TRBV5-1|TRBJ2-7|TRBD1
TGCGCCAGCAGCTTGGGAACGGACAGGGGACATACCTACGAGCAGTACTTC
CASSLGTDRGHTYEQYF
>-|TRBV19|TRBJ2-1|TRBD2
TGTGCCAGTAGTATAAGACTAGCGGGAGTAGTTAAGGAGCAGTTCTTC
CASSIRLAGVVKEQFF
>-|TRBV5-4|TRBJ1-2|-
TGTGCCAGCAGTTTGGACAGACCTAACTATGGCTACACCTTC
CASSLDRPNYGYTF
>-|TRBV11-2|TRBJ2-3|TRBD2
TGTGCCAGCAGCTTCCCTAGCGGGAGGGTGGTAGATACGCAGTATTTT
CASSFPSGRVVDTQYF
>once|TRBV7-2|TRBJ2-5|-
TGTGCCAGCAGCTTTTTTCAGCGGGCACCCGGGAGTAACGCGGAGACCCAGTACTTC
CASSFFQRAPGSNAETQYF
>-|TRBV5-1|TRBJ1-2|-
TGCGCCAGCAGCCCCGCCGGGGTCGAGAGATATGGCTACACCTTC
CASSPAGVERYGYTF
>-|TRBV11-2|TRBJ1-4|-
TGTGCCAGCAGCCAGCACACGGGCGGGGGTGAAAAACTGTTTTTT
CASSQHTGGGEKLFF
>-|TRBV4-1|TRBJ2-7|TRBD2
TGCGCCAGCAGCCAAGAAGCCTGGATAGCGGGGGGCAAACTCTCCTACGAGCAGTACTTC
CASSQEAWIAGGKLSYEQYF
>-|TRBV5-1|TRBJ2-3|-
TGCGCCAGCAGCCCTCCTTTTGAAGGGGCCACAGATACGCAGTATTTT
CASSPPFEGATDTQYF
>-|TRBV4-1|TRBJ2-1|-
TGCGCCAGCAGCCAAGGGCTTAACAATGAGCAGTTCTTC
CASSQGLNNEQFF
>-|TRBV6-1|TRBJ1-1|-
TGTGCCAGCAGTGCCTATATAGCGACTGAAGCTTTCTTT
CASSAYIATEAFF
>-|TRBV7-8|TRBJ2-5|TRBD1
TGTGCCAGCAGCGACAGGGTCCCACAAGAGACCCAGTACTTC
CASSDRVPQETQYF
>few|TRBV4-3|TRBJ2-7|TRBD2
TGCGCCAGCAGCCTTCGGGGCGGGAGCGGCGAGCAGTACTTC
CASSLRGGSGEQYF
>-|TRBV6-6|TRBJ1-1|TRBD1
TGTGCCAGCAGTTTTGACAGGGTTAGCACTGAAGCTTTCTTT
CASSFDRVSTEAFF
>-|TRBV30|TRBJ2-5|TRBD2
TGTGCCTGGACCCCGGGAGGACTAGCGGGAGTCTGGGAGACCCAGTACTTC
CAWTPGGLAGVWETQYF
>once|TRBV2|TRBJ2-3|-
TGTGCCACCGGTAAGTCGGGGGGCAGGGATACGCAGTATTTT
CATGKSGGRDTQYF
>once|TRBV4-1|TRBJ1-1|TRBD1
TGCGCCAGCAGCCCATACCCGGACAGGGCCCCAGACGAAGCTTTCTTT
CASSPYPDRAPDEAFF
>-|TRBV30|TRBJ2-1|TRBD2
TGTGCCTGGAGTGAGTTAGCGGGAGAGTTTGGTGAGCAGTTCTTC
CAWSELAGEFGEQFF
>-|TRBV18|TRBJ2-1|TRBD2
TGTGCCAGCTCACCCGTAGCGGGAGTCTACAATGAGCAGTTCTTC
CASSPVAGVYNEQFF
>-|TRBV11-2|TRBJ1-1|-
TGTGCCAGCAGCCCAATCCTCCGGGGCACTGAAGCTTTCTTT
CASSPILRGTEAFF
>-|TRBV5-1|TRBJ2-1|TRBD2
TGCGCCAGCAGCTTGTTAGCGGGAGGGTGGTCCAATGAGCAGTTCTTC
CASSLLAGGWSNEQFF
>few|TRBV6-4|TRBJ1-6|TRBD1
TGTGCCAGCAGTGACTCGGACAGGGGGCATAATTCACCCCTCCACTTT
CASSDSDRGHNSPLHF
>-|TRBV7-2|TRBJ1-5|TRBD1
TGTGCCAGCAGCTTGACAGGGCAAAGCAATCAGCCCCAGCATTTT
CASSLTGQSNQPQHF
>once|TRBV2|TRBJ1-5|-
TGTGCCAGCGACAGCGCCTGGAGTCAGCCCCAGCATTTT
CASDSAWSQPQHF
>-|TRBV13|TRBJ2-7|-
TGTGCCAGCAGCTTAGGGACCCCCGGAGGGGCAGACGAGCAGTACTTC
CASSLGTPGGADEQYF
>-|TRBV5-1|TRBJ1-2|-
TGCGCCAGCAGCTCGGTCGGGGGGACTGGCGGCTACACCTTC
CASSSVGGTGGYTF